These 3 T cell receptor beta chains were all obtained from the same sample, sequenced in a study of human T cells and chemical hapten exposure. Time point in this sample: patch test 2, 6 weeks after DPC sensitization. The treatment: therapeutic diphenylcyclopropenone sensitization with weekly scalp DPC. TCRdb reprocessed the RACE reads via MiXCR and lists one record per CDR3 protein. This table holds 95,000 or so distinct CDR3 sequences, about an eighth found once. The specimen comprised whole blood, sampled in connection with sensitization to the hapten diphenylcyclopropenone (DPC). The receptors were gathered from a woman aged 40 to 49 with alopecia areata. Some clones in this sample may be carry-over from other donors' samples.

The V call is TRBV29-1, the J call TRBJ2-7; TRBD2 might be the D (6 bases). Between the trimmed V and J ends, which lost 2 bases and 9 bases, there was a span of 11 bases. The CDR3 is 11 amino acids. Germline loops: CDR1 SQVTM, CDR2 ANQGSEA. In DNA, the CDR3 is TGCAGCGTTGAATCGGGAGTGTCGCAGTACTTC. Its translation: CSVESGVSQYF.

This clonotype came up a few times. The CDR3 loop reads CASTHRYEQYF. The CDR3 DNA is TGTGCCAGCACTCATAGGTACGAGCAGTACTTC. This chain connects TRBV28 to TRBJ2-7; D not certain. With 7 bases removed from V and 4 bases from J, the gap between germline ends came to 8 bases. The CDR3 is 11 residues long. Per germline, CDR1 MDHEN and CDR2 SYDVKM. The complete variable domain, with remaining parts taken from reference TRBV28 and TRBJ2-7, reads DVKVTQSSRYLVKRTGEKVFLECVQDMDHENMFWYRQDPGLGLRLIYFSYDVKMKEKGDIPEGYSVSREKKERFSLILESASTNQTSMYLCASTHRYEQYFGPGTRLTVT.

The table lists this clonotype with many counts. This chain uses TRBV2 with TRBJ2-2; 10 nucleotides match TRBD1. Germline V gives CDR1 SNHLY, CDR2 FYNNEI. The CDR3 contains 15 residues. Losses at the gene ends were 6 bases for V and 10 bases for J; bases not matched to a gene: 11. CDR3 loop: CASSPSDGTGEELFF. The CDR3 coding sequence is TGTGCCAGCAGCCCTAGTGATGGGACAGGGGAGGAGCTGTTTTTT.